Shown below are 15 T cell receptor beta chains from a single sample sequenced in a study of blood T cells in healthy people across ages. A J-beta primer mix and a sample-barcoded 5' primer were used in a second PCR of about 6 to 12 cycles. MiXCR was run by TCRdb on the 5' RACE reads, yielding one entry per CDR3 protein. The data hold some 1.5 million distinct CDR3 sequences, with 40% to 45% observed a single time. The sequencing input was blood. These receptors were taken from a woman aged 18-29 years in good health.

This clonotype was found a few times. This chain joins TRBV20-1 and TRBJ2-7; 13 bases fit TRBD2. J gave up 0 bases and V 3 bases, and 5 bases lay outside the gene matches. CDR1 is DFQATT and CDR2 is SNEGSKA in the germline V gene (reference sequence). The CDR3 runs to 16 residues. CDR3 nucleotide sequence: TGCAGTGCTAGGGGACTAGCGGGGCAACCCTCCTACGAGCAGTACTTC. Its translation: CSARGLAGQPSYEQYF.

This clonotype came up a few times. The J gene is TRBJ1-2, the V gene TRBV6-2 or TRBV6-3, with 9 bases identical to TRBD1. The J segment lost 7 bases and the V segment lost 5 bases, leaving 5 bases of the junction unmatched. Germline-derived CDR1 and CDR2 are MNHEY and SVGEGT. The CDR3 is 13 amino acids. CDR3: CASSTRDRAGYTF. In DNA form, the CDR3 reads TGTGCCAGCAGTACCCGGGACAGGGCTGGCTACACCTTC.

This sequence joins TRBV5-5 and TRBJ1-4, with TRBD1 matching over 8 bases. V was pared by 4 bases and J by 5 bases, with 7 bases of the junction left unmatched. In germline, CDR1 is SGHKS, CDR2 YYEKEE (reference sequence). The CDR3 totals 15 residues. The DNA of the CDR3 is TGTGCCAGCAGCGCCGACAGGGGTCGAAATGAAAAACTGTTTTTT. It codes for CASSADRGRNEKLFF.

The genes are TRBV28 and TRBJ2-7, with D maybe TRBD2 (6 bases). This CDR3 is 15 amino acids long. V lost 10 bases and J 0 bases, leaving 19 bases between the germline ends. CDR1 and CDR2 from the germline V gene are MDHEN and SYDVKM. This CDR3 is CATTRRGRSSYEQYF. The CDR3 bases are TGTGCCACCACTCGGCGGGGAAGGAGCTCCTACGAGCAGTACTTC.

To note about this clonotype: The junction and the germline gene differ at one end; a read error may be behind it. For the CDR3, the DNA is TGCGCCAGCAGCCAACCGGGCCAAACCTACGGGCAGTACTTC. As protein: CASSQPGQTYGQYF. This chain joins TRBV4-1 and TRBJ2-7, with unresolved D. The CDR3 runs to 14 residues. Per germline, CDR1 MGHRA and CDR2 YSYEKL.

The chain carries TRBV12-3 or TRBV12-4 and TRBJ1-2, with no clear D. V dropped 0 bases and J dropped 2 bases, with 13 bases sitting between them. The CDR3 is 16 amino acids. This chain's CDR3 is CASSLAARTINYGYTF. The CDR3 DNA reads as TGTGCCAGCAGTTTAGCGGCCAGGACGATAAACTATGGCTACACCTTC.

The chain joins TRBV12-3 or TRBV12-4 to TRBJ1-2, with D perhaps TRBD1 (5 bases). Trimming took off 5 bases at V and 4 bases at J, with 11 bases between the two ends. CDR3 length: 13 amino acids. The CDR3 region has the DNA TGTGCCAGCAGTGTCAGGGCCCTCTATGGCTACACCTTC. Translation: CASSVRALYGYTF.

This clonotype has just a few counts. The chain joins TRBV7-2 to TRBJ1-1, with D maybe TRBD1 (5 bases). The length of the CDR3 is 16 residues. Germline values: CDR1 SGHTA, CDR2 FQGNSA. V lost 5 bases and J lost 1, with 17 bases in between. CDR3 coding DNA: TGTGCCAGCAGCCTAAGGGGCGGGGGAACGAACACTGAAGCTTTCTTT. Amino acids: CASSLRGGGTNTEAFF.

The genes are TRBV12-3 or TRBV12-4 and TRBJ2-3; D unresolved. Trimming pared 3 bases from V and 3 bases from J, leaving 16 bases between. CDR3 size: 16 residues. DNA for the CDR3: TGTGCCAGCAGTTTCCGACTCTCCACCTATACAGATACGCAGTATTTT. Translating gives CASSFRLSTYTDTQYF.

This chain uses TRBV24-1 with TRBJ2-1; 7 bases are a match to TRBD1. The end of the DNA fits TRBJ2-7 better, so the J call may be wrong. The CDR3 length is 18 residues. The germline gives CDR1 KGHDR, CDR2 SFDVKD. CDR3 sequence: CATSDLESGTESYNEQYF. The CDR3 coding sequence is TGTGCCACCAGTGATTTAGAATCCGGGACAGAAAGTTACAATGAGCAGTACTTC.

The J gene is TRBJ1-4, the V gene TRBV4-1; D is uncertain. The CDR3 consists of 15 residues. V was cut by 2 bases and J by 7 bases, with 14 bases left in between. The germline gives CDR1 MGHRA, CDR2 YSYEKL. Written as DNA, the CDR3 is TGCGCCAGCAGCCAATTAGGACCCGTTCTTGAAAAACTGTTTTTT. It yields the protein CASSQLGPVLEKLFF.

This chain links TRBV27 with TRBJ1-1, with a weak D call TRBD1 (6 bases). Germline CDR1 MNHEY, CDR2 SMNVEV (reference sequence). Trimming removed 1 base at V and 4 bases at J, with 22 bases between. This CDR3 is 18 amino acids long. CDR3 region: CASSLYPPGQGVGTEAFF. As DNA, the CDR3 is TGTGCCAGCAGTTTATATCCGCCGGGACAAGGGGTGGGCACTGAAGCTTTCTTT.

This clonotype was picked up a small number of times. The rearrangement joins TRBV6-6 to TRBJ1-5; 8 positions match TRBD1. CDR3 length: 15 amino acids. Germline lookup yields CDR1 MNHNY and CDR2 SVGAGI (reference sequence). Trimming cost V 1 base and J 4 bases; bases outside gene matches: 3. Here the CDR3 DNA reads TGTGCCAGCAGTTACTTTGGACAGGGTAATCAGCCCCAGCATTTT. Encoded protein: CASSYFGQGNQPQHF.

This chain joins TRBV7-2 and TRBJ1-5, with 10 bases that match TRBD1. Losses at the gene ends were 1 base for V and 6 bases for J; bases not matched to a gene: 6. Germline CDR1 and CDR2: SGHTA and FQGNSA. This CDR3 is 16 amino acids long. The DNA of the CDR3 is TGTGCCAGCAGCTTAGATGTGACAGGGGGCATTCAGCCCCAGCATTTT. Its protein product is CASSLDVTGGIQPQHF.

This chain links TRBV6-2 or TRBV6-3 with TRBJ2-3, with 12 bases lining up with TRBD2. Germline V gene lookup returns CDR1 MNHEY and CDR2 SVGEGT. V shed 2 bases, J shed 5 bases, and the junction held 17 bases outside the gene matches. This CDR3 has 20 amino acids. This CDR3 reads CASSYNFGLAGGTRGDTQYF. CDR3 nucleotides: TGTGCCAGCAGTTACAATTTCGGTCTAGCGGGGGGGACGCGCGGAGATACGCAGTATTTT.